This TCR beta chain was captured in a study of blood T cells in healthy people across ages. The study's findings and limits: Since the PBMCs were unsorted, naive and antigen-experienced cells could not be conclusively compared.

On this clonotype: As yet, its antigen is unknown.

A J-beta primer mix and a sample-barcoded 5' primer were used in a second PCR of roughly 6 to 12 cycles. A minimum of 2.5 million CDR3-containing paired-end reads was obtained for each sample. Each CDR3 protein gets one entry after TCRdb re-called the 5' RACE reads with MiXCR. The table shows around 1.5 million distinct CDR3 sequences, with approximately 38% occurring only once. This receptor was identified in a woman in her late teens or twenties in good health. Input material: blood.

The CDR3 loop is CASSIVSGPGNEQFF. CDR3 DNA: TGTGCCAGTAGTATAGTATCGGGGCCGGGGAATGAGCAGTTCTTC. This rearrangement joins TRBV19 to TRBJ2-1; D might be TRBD1 or TRBD2, each matching 5 bases. CDR3 size: 15 residues. CDR1 and CDR2 from the germline V gene are LNHDA and SQIVND (reference sequence). V gave up 1 base and J gave up 7 bases, with 14 bases separating them. Together with reference TRBV19 and TRBJ2-1, the CDR3 gives the full variable domain: DGGITQSPKYLFRKEGQNVTLSCEQNLNHDAMYWYRQDPGQGLRLIYYSQIVNDFQKGDIAEGYSVSREKKESFPLTVTSAQKNPTAFYLCASSIVSGPGNEQFFGPGTRLTVL.